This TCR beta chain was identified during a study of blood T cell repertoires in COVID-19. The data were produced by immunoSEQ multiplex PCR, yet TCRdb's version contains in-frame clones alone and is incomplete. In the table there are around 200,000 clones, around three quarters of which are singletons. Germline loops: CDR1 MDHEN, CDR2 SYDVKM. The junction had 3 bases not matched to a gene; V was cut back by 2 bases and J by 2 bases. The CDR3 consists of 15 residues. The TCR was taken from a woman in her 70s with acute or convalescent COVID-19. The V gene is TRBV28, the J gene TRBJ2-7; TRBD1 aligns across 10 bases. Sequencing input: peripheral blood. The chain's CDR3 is CASSLGTGATYEQYF. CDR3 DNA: TGTGCCAGCAGTTTAGGGACAGGGGCAACCTACGAGCAGTACTTC.